This entry concerns a single T cell receptor beta chain. Its antigen is not known. The germline gives CDR1 SNHLY, CDR2 FYNNEI. The CDR3 covers 14 residues. V shed 2 bases and J shed 6 bases, with 11 bases lying between them. The data derive from a study of CD8 T cells in Susac syndrome. General study findings and limits: Only a relatively small number of individuals were included in the TCR sequencing and HLA analysis.

Random hexamers were used to reverse transcribe an amount of about 0.45 to 1 ug RNA. An immunoSEQ multiplex PCR amplified TCR beta CDR3 over 54 Vbeta and 13 Jbeta. Using its own MiXCR run on the immunoSEQ multiplex PCR reads, TCRdb lists one record per CDR3 protein. Among about 210,000 distinct CDR3 sequences listed, over 85% were seen once. The sample was CD4+ T cells from PBMCs. This sequence joins TRBV2 and TRBJ1-5; possible D gene TRBD1, 5 bases. The TCR originated in a human donor in good health. CDR3 region: CASSEQAGRQPQHF. In DNA, the CDR3 is TGTGCCAGCAGTGAACAGGCAGGGCGTCAGCCCCAGCATTTT. Filled out from reference TRBV2 and TRBJ1-5, the complete variable domain reads EPEVTQTPSHQVTQMGQEVILRCVPISNHLYFYWYRQILGQKVEFLVSFYNNEISEKSEIFDDQFSVERPDGSNFTLKIRSTKLEDSAMYFCASSEQAGRQPQHFGDGTRLSIL.